A selection of T cell receptor beta chains follows, all from one sample in a study of control samples from healthy donors and cancer patients. Profiling relied on immunoSEQ multiplex PCR, and the TCRdb table lists in-frame clones only, not all of them. This sample has 85,000 to 95,000 clones, with roughly four fifths found just once. Sequencing was carried out using blood. All receptors come from an older woman in good health. Each CDR3 is given with its conserved first and last residue. The D gene is left open where the match is weak. Part of the rows lack a size; the others show once, few, many or a class for expanded clones.

clone size	J gene	D gene	V gene	CDR3 DNA	CDR3 protein
few	TRBJ2-2	TRBD1	TRBV5-1	TGCGCCAGCAGCACCGGACAGGCTGTTCTAACCGGGGAGCTGTTTTTT	CASSTGQAVLTGELFF
-	TRBJ2-3	-	TRBV27	TGTGCCAGCAGATTCTCAAAGGGTCCAGATACGCAGTATTTT	CASRFSKGPDTQYF
medium-sized	TRBJ2-7	-	TRBV2	TGTGCCAGCACCCTCCAGGATTCCTACGAGCAGTACTTC	CASTLQDSYEQYF
-	TRBJ1-3	-	TRBV5-4	TGTGCCAGCAGCTTACCACTGAACTCTGGAAACACCATATATTTT	CASSLPLNSGNTIYF
-	TRBJ2-5	-	TRBV5-1	TGCGCCAGCAGCTTGGAAGCGTGGGATCAAGAGACCCAGTACTTC	CASSLEAWDQETQYF
once	TRBJ2-1	TRBD2	TRBV10-3	TGTGCCAGCGGAGCGGGAGTCATCGACAATGAGCAGTTCTTC	CASGAGVIDNEQFF
-	TRBJ2-7	-	TRBV6-5	TGTGCCAGCAGTTACCCCAGGGGGGCAAACTCCTACGAGCAGTACTTC	CASSYPRGANSYEQYF
-	TRBJ2-1	TRBD2	TRBV5-1	TGCGCCAGCAGCCGGGATCTAGCGGACTCGTGGAATGAGCAGTTCTTC	CASSRDLADSWNEQFF
-	TRBJ1-2	TRBD1	TRBV19	TGTGCCAGTAGGACACAACAGGGGGCCACCTTC	CASRTQQGATF
-	TRBJ1-2	-	TRBV5-1	TGCGCCAGCAGCCCTAGACTGGGTAACTATGGCTACACCTTC	CASSPRLGNYGYTF
-	TRBJ1-2	-	TRBV7-2	TGTGCCAGCAGCTTAGATACAGGTCCTAACTATGGCTACACCTTC	CASSLDTGPNYGYTF
once	TRBJ2-3	-	TRBV11-2	TGTGCCAGCGCCAGGCGAGGCGCTACAGATACGCAGTATTTT	CASARRGATDTQYF
-	TRBJ2-7	-	TRBV10-3	TGTGCCATCAGTGAGTCGCTGGGAGGCGGCTCCTACGAGCAGTACTTC	CAISESLGGGSYEQYF
-	TRBJ2-1	-	TRBV5-1	TGCGCCAGCAGCTTGGAGGGGCTGGATGAGCAGTTCTTC	CASSLEGLDEQFF
-	TRBJ2-2	-	TRBV11-2	TGTGCCAGCAGCGCAGGACACACCGGGGAGCTGTTTTTT	CASSAGHTGELFF
many	TRBJ2-2	-	TRBV7-9	TGTGCCCCTTCTCGCCCGGACACCGGGGAGCTGTTTTTT	CAPSRPDTGELFF
-	TRBJ2-1	TRBD2	TRBV5-1	TGCGCCAGCAGCTTGGAGGGCGGGAGGGCCTTGGGTGAGCAGTTCTTC	CASSLEGGRALGEQFF
-	TRBJ1-4	-	TRBV7-8	TGTGCCAGCAGCTTCGGCGTTGTAGATAGCAATGAAAAACTGTTTTTT	CASSFGVVDSNEKLFF
-	TRBJ2-2	TRBD1	TRBV4-3	TGCGCCAGCAGCCAAGAAGAAACGGCGGGACAGGGGTACACCGGGGAGCTGTTTTTT	CASSQEETAGQGYTGELFF
-	TRBJ2-7	-	TRBV5-1	TGCGCCAGCAGCTTGTGGGGGACGGACGTCAACGAGCAGTACTTC	CASSLWGTDVNEQYF
-	TRBJ1-2	TRBD1	TRBV5-1	TGCGCCAGCAGCGAACCCGGACAGGTTCTGGACACCTTC	CASSEPGQVLDTF
-	TRBJ2-5	TRBD2	TRBV5-1	TGCGCCAGCAGCTCCACGGGGGGAGTCGAGACCCAGTACTTC	CASSSTGGVETQYF
-	TRBJ1-1	-	TRBV6-5	TGTGCCAGCAGTTACGAGGCGGGGTCTGAAGCTTTCTTT	CASSYEAGSEAFF
few	TRBJ1-6	TRBD1	TRBV6-5	TGTGCCAGCAGTTACGACAGGGAAGGCTCACCCCTCCACTTT	CASSYDREGSPLHF
-	TRBJ1-6	-	TRBV15	TGTGCCACCAGCAGAGATCCCCTGACAGCCTATAATTCACCCCTCCACTTT	CATSRDPLTAYNSPLHF
-	TRBJ1-5	TRBD1	TRBV27	TGTGCCAGCAGGGACAGGGGAAATCAGCCCCAGCATTTT	CASRDRGNQPQHF
-	TRBJ2-3	TRBD2	TRBV13	TGTGCCAGCAGCTCCCGACTAGCGGGAGTAGCAGATACGCAGTATTTT	CASSSRLAGVADTQYF
-	TRBJ1-3	-	TRBV5-6	TGTGCCAGCAGCTTCGCTGGAAACACCATATATTTT	CASSFAGNTIYF
-	TRBJ1-5	-	TRBV6-1	TGTGCCAGCAGCGAAGGGGGAGAAATTCAGCCCCAGCATTTT	CASSEGGEIQPQHF
-	TRBJ2-7	-	TRBV4-3	TGCGCCAGCAGCCAAGAAGGTACAGCTTCAATCTCCTACGAGCAGTACTTC	CASSQEGTASISYEQYF
-	TRBJ1-5	-	TRBV11-3	TGTGCCAGCAGCCCCCCTCAGCATTTT	CASSPPQHF
-	TRBJ2-1	-	TRBV15	TGTGCCACCAGCAGAGATAGCTACAATGAGCAGTTCTTC	CATSRDSYNEQFF
few	TRBJ2-5	TRBD2	TRBV5-4	TGTGCCGGCAGTCGGGAACCGGGGGGAGAGACCCAGTACTTC	CAGSREPGGETQYF
-	TRBJ1-1	-	TRBV7-9	TGTGCCAGCAGCTTCTTAAGCAGCCCCAGGGCTGAAGCTTTCTTT	CASSFLSSPRAEAFF
once	TRBJ1-5	-	TRBV28	TGTGCCAGCAGTTTAGGGGGGAGGAGGGAGACTCAGCCCCAGCATTTT	CASSLGGRRETQPQHF
-	TRBJ1-4	-	TRBV10-2	TGCGCCAGCAGTGAGTCAAAGGAAAAACTGTTTTTT	CASSESKEKLFF